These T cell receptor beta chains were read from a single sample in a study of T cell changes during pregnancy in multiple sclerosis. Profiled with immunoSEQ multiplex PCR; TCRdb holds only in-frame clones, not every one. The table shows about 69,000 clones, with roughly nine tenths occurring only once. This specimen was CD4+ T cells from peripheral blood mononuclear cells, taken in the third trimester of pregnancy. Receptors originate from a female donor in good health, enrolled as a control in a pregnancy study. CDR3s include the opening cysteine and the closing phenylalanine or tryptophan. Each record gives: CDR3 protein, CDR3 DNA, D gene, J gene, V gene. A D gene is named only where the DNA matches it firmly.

CAWSVGSFSTEAFF,TGTGCCTGGAGTGTAGGGAGCTTTAGCACTGAAGCTTTCTTT,NA,TRBJ1-1,TRBV30
CASSYGQTRTNEKLFF,TGTGCCAGCAGTTACGGGCAGACCAGAACTAATGAAAAACTGTTTTTT,NA,TRBJ1-4,TRBV6-5
CASSLGQGGENTEAFF,TGTGCCAGCTCCCTGGGGCAGGGAGGGGAGAACACTGAAGCTTTCTTT,NA,TRBJ1-1,TRBV18
CASSYSRDLNYGYTF,TGTGCCAGCAGTTACTCTCGTGACTTGAACTATGGCTACACCTTC,NA,TRBJ1-2,TRBV6-5
CASSYSARANYGYTF,TGTGCCAGCAGTTACTCGGCCAGGGCTAACTATGGCTACACCTTC,NA,TRBJ1-2,TRBV6-5
CASSQDRTGESDTQYF,TGCGCCAGCAGCCAAGATCGCACAGGGGAGAGCGATACGCAGTATTTT,TRBD1,TRBJ2-3,TRBV4-1
CASSLMGREDEQFF,TGTGCCAGCAGCTTGATGGGCAGGGAGGATGAGCAGTTCTTC,NA,TRBJ2-1,TRBV5-6
CAWTGGSPLHF,TGTGCCTGGACGGGGGGATCACCCCTCCACTTT,NA,TRBJ1-6,TRBV30
CASSLLPRDTRREGQETQYF,TGTGCCAGCAGCTTACTCCCTCGGGACACCCGAAGGGAGGGACAAGAGACCCAGTACTTC,NA,TRBJ2-5,TRBV14
CASSYAGEQYF,TGTGCCAGCAGTTACGCGGGCGAGCAGTACTTC,NA,TRBJ2-7,TRBV6-5
CASRLTGVNGYTF,TGTGCCAGCAGACTGACAGGGGTTAATGGCTACACCTTC,TRBD1,TRBJ1-2,TRBV6-6